Listed here are 31 T cell receptor beta chains from one sample, sequenced in a study of blood T cells in healthy people across ages. Combining a sample-barcoded 5' primer with a J-beta primer mix, a second PCR ran for 7 to 11 cycles. TCRdb re-derived calls from the 5' RACE reads in MiXCR, one entry per CDR3 protein. The repertoire consists of approximately 800,000 distinct CDR3 sequences, with approximately 59% occurring once and the leading ten covering roughly a quarter. Input material: blood. These receptor sequences come from a man aged 25-40 years in good health.

CDR3 nucleotides: TGTGCCAGCAGCACCGGACAGTTGAGCTCCTACGAGCAGTACTTC. It specifies CASSTGQLSSYEQYF. The rearrangement joins TRBV13 to TRBJ2-7, with D possibly matching TRBD1 (6 bases). Trimming shortened V by 5 bases and J by 0 bases, and 14 bases separated the two germline ends. Per the germline V gene, CDR1 is PRHDT and CDR2 is FYEKMQ (reference sequence). This CDR3 region has 15 residues.

This chain joins TRBV7-9 and TRBJ2-3, with 9 bases aligning to TRBD1. Germline-derived CDR1 and CDR2 are SEHNR and FQNEAQ (reference sequence). The CDR3 consists of 14 residues. V gave up 7 bases and J gave up 5 bases; unmatched junction bases: 7. CDR3 DNA: TGTGCCAGCAAGGTCGACAGGGGGAAAGATACGCAGTATTTT. Amino acid sequence: CASKVDRGKDTQYF.

This clonotype has only a few counts. The J gene is TRBJ2-1, the V gene TRBV11-1; 11 bases match TRBD2. Per germline, CDR1 SGHAT and CDR2 FQDESV (reference sequence). The CDR3 runs to 17 residues. Losses at the gene ends were 7 bases for V and 8 bases for J; bases not matched to a gene: 16. The CDR3 DNA reads as TGTGCCAGCACCTTTAACCCCGTAGCGGGGGGGCCCGATGAGCAGTTCTTC. This encodes CASTFNPVAGGPDEQFF.

Notes on this clonotype: This sequence may be a read error, since a much larger clone differs from it by one base. This chain connects TRBV4-3 to TRBJ2-1; 10 nucleotides line up with TRBD2. CDR3 length equals 16 residues. Germline-derived CDR1 and CDR2 are LGHNA and YSLEER. For the CDR3, the DNA is TGCGCCAGCAGCCTGAGCGGGGGGGCTACCTACAAGGAGCAGTTCTTC. This codes for CASSLSGGATYKEQFF.

A single count supports this clonotype. This chain connects TRBV21-1 to TRBJ1-2; TRBD1 reflects the table's D call only, with no check against the DNA. TRBV21-1 is recorded as a pseudogene. CDR3 length equals 14 residues. CDR3 sequence (DNA): TGTGCCAGCAGCAAAGAGACAGGAGACTATGGCTACACCTTC. This encodes CASSKETGDYGYTF.

The rearrangement links TRBV11-2 to TRBJ2-5; D unresolved. Germline V lookup: CDR1 SGHAT, CDR2 FQNNGV. The CDR3 length is 15 residues. Trimming removed 4 bases from V and 4 bases from J, with 16 bases in between. The CDR3 loop is CASSSPRDVRETQYF. CDR3 nucleotide sequence: TGTGCCAGCAGCTCCCCCCGAGACGTGAGAGAGACCCAGTACTTC.

This chain uses TRBV7-2 with TRBJ2-7, with 14 bases aligning to TRBD2. The CDR3 length is 16 residues. Germline trimming cut 5 bases from V and 4 bases from J; bases unmatched to any gene: 7. Per the germline V gene, CDR1 is SGHTA and CDR2 is FQGNSA. This chain's CDR3 is CASSARTSGGKYEQYF. The CDR3 DNA follows: TGTGCCAGCAGCGCCAGGACTAGCGGGGGGAAATACGAGCAGTACTTC.

This clonotype is a singleton in its sample. This CDR3 is CSARGTIPHEQFF. CDR3 nucleotide sequence: TGCAGTGCTAGAGGCACGATCCCCCATGAGCAGTTCTTC. The rearrangement joins TRBV20-1 to TRBJ2-1; D gene ambiguous. The CDR3 totals 13 residues. The germline gives CDR1 DFQATT, CDR2 SNEGSKA (reference sequence). V lost 1 base, J lost 8 bases, and 12 bases lay in between.

This chain connects TRBV12-3 or TRBV12-4 to TRBJ2-7; D might be TRBD1 (6 bases). The better agreement between TRBJ2-5 and the DNA end casts doubt on the J call. The CDR3 loop spans 14 amino acids. In DNA form, the CDR3 reads TGTGCCAGCAGTTTTCAGGGGCGCCGGGAGACCCAGTACTTC. It is translated as CASSFQGRRETQYF.

The chain has TRBV6-2 or TRBV6-3 and TRBJ2-1, with D possibly being TRBD1 or TRBD2 (5 bases each). The CDR3 covers 17 residues. V was clipped by 6 bases and J by 12 bases, with 30 bases between them. Looked up from germline, CDR1 is MNHEY and CDR2 is SVGEGT. CDR3 amino acids: CASRGASGTVRSVMQFF. The CDR3 nucleotides are TGTGCCAGCAGAGGGGCCTCCGGGACGGTCAGATCGGTTATGCAGTTCTTC.

This clonotype was seen at least ten times. The chain joins TRBV11-2 to TRBJ1-6; the D gene is possibly TRBD1 (5 bases). Per the germline V gene, CDR1 is SGHAT and CDR2 is FQNNGV. The CDR3 spans 16 residues. With 0 bases removed from V and 9 bases from J, the gap between germline ends came to 15 bases. This chain's CDR3 is CASSLDVTGRSSPLHF. In DNA form, the CDR3 reads TGTGCCAGCAGCTTAGATGTAACAGGCAGGAGTTCACCCCTCCACTTT.

The chain joins TRBV4-2 to TRBJ2-3, with 7 bases matching TRBD1. Germline CDR1 LGHNA, CDR2 YNFKEQ. This CDR3 is built from 17 residues. V lost 2 bases, J lost 3 bases, and 11 bases stayed unmatched. The CDR3 sequence: CASSQRGLNTRTDTQYF. CDR3 bases: TGTGCCAGCAGCCAAAGGGGGCTAAACACCCGAACAGATACGCAGTATTTT.

This clonotype was seen more than once but under ten times. The CDR3 nucleotides are TGTGCCAGCAGAGAGGGCCAGCAGAATTCACCCCTCCACTTT. This codes for CASREGQQNSPLHF. This chain uses TRBV3-1 with TRBJ1-6; no clear D gene. The germline V and J ends were trimmed by 6 bases and 7 bases, with 13 bases remaining between them. Germline V lookup: CDR1 LGHDT, CDR2 YNNKEL (reference sequence). The CDR3 consists of 14 residues.

The rearrangement uses TRBV20-1 and TRBJ2-4; TRBD1 agrees at 9 bases. The V and J ends lost 6 bases and 0 bases, in that order; junction bases with no gene match: 15. Germline V CDR1 and CDR2: DFQATT, SNEGSKA (reference sequence). The CDR3 contains 18 residues. The DNA of the CDR3 is TGCAGTGCCACTCAGACAGGGGGGTTCTCCTTAGCCAAAAACATTCAGTACTTC. Protein: CSATQTGGFSLAKNIQYF.

The chain links TRBV20-1 to TRBJ2-7; D is perhaps TRBD2 (6 bases). V dropped 0 bases and J dropped 2 bases, with 17 bases sitting between them. The germline CDR1 and CDR2 sequences are DFQATT and SNEGSKA (reference sequence). CDR3 length: 16 amino acids. CDR3 in amino acids: CSARDAVGDSPYEQYF. In nucleotides, the CDR3 is TGCAGTGCTAGAGACGCCGTCGGGGACTCGCCCTACGAGCAGTACTTC.

The chain uses TRBV15 and TRBJ1-2; the D is unclear. Deletions cut 3 bases from V and 6 bases from J, with 11 bases between. The CDR3 spans 13 residues. Germline lookup yields CDR1 LNHNV and CDR2 YYDKDF (reference sequence). Written as DNA, the CDR3 is TGTGCCACCAGCAGGGACTCCGTTCATGGCTACACCTTC. Residues: CATSRDSVHGYTF. The full variable domain, its missing parts supplied by reference TRBV15 and TRBJ1-2, is DAMVIQNPRYQVTQFGKPVTLSCSQTLNHNVMYWYQQKSSQAPKLLFHYYDKDFNNEADTPDNFQSRRPNTSFCFLDIRSPGLGDTAMYLCATSRDSVHGYTFGSGTRLTVV.

Notes on this clonotype: At one boundary the junction diverges from the germline segment, which might be a read error. V and J are TRBV7-3 and TRBJ2-7, with D perhaps matching TRBD1 or TRBD2 (5 bases each). Germline V gene data show CDR1 as SGHTA and CDR2 as FQGTGA. The length of the CDR3 is 14 residues. The CDR3 DNA reads TGTGCCAGCAGCTACGGGACCCCCTCCAACGAGCAGTACTTC. This translates into CASSYGTPSNEQYF.

The J gene is TRBJ2-5, the V gene TRBV24-1, with D uncertain. Trimming stripped 9 bases from V and 5 bases from J, with 15 bases between. Germline V lookup: CDR1 KGHDR, CDR2 SFDVKD. This CDR3 region has 13 residues. CDR3: CATGNAAGETQYF. The CDR3 DNA reads TGTGCCACCGGAAACGCTGCAGGCGAGACCCAGTACTTC.

The sample holds one count of this clonotype. The rearrangement uses TRBV20-1 and TRBJ2-3, with 13 nucleotides matching TRBD2. V shed 6 bases, J shed 0 bases, and the junction held 15 bases outside the gene matches. Looked up from germline, CDR1 is DFQATT and CDR2 is SNEGSKA (reference sequence). CDR3 size: 19 residues. CDR3 nucleotides: TGCAGTGCCAGCCCCGGGGGGACTAGCGGGATTACTAGCACAGATACGCAGTATTTT. This sequence encodes CSASPGGTSGITSTDTQYF.

A few counts support this clonotype. The gene calls are TRBV20-1 and TRBJ2-3; a weak D match, TRBD2 (6 bases). Germline loops: CDR1 DFQATT, CDR2 SNEGSKA (reference sequence). Between the trimmed V and J ends, which lost 5 bases and 6 bases, there was a span of 18 bases. The CDR3 sequence is 14 residues long. CDR3 bases: TGCAGTGCTGGAAGGAGGGGCTACACGGATACGCAGTATTTT. Translated, it gives CSAGRRGYTDTQYF.

V and J are TRBV15 and TRBJ1-5, with a possible D match to TRBD1 (5 bases). Germline-derived CDR1 and CDR2 are LNHNV and YYDKDF (reference sequence). Between the trimmed V and J ends, which lost 1 base and 0 bases, there was a span of 13 bases. The CDR3 is made up of 17 amino acids. The CDR3 protein is CATSRARGADSNQPQHF. The CDR3 coding sequence is TGTGCCACCAGCAGAGCAAGAGGGGCGGATAGCAATCAGCCCCAGCATTTT.

The sample holds a few counts of this clonotype. This chain connects TRBV20-1 to TRBJ2-7; D gene unclear. This CDR3 contains 11 residues. Germline values: CDR1 DFQATT, CDR2 SNEGSKA (reference sequence). Between the trimmed V and J ends, which lost 6 bases and 7 bases, there was a span of 13 bases. CDR3 sequence reads: CSAPTGKEQYF. The CDR3, as DNA: TGCAGTGCCCCCACCGGTAAGGAGCAGTACTTC.

This clonotype was detected only once. Mismatch with germline at one junction end may stem from a read error. The chain couples TRBV10-3 to TRBJ2-6; no reliable D call. Germline values: CDR1 ENHRY, CDR2 SYGVKD. This CDR3 spans 20 amino acids. The DNA of the CDR3 is TGTGCCATCAGTGAGTCGAATCGTCCACAGACCCTCTCTGGGGTCAACGTCCTGACTTTC. As protein: CAISESNRPQTLSGVNVLTF.

This chain links TRBV7-2 with TRBJ2-3; 9 bases are shared with TRBD2. V shed 1 base, J shed 6 bases, and the junction held 8 bases outside the gene matches. The CDR3 is made up of 16 amino acids. Germline V CDR1 and CDR2: SGHTA, FQGNSA. The CDR3 sequence: CASSLGLAGIGDTQYF. The CDR3 coding sequence is TGTGCCAGCAGCTTAGGCCTAGCGGGGATAGGGGATACGCAGTATTTT.

The chain employs TRBV6-2 or TRBV6-3 and TRBJ2-5; 9 nucleotides align to TRBD2. The V gene's germline CDR1 is MNHEY and CDR2 SVGEGT. V lost 7 bases to trimming and J lost 1 base; unmatched junction nucleotides: 4. This CDR3 comprises 14 residues. The CDR3 sequence is CASKYSGGQETQYF. The CDR3 DNA follows: TGTGCCAGCAAGTATAGCGGGGGCCAAGAGACCCAGTACTTC.

V usage is TRBV6-2 or TRBV6-3 and J usage is TRBJ1-5; no clear D. The ends were cut back, 0 bases at V and 3 bases at J, with 6 bases in the middle. There are 14 residues in the CDR3. Germline V CDR1 and CDR2: MNHEY, SVGEGT. CDR3 loop: CASSYSVPNQPQHF. Here the CDR3 DNA reads TGTGCCAGCAGTTACTCCGTGCCCAATCAGCCCCAGCATTTT.

This clonotype was counted a single time. The chain combines TRBV3-1 with TRBJ2-4; D is unclear. The DNA end favors TRBJ2-7, so the J call may be wrong. This CDR3 is 13 amino acids long. In germline, CDR1 is LGHDT, CDR2 YNNKEL (reference sequence). Here the CDR3 reads CASSQSSTSEQYF. CDR3 in DNA: TGTGCCAGCAGCCAAAGTTCGACATCCGAGCAGTACTTC.

The chain uses TRBV29-1 and TRBJ1-6; no clear D gene. Looked up from germline, CDR1 is SQVTM and CDR2 is ANQGSEA. CDR3 length: 13 amino acids. Trimming left V 4 bases short and J 3 bases short, with 7 bases between. CDR3 amino acids: CSVAYSYNSPLHF. In DNA, the CDR3 is TGCAGCGTTGCCTACAGCTATAATTCACCCCTCCACTTT.

The chain carries TRBV9 and TRBJ1-4; no firm D call. Trimming took off 4 bases at V and 3 bases at J, with 13 bases between the two ends. CDR1 is SGDLS, CDR2 YYNGEE, per germline. There are 15 residues in the CDR3. As DNA, the CDR3 is TGTGCCAGCAGCTTAAAGGGATCTGCTAATGAAAAACTGTTTTTT. This translates into CASSLKGSANEKLFF.

The chain uses TRBV6-5 and TRBJ2-3, with D perhaps matching TRBD1 (5 bases). The CDR3 totals 14 residues. Trimming took 7 bases from V and 0 from J, leaving 11 bases between them. CDR1 is MNHEY and CDR2 is SVGAGI in the germline V gene. The CDR3 coding sequence is TGTGCCAGCAAGAACAGGCCGAGCACAGATACGCAGTATTTT. Protein: CASKNRPSTDTQYF.

In this sample, this clonotype turned up a few times. The chain is built from TRBV20-1 and TRBJ2-1; D is perhaps TRBD2 (6 bases). The CDR3 totals 14 residues. Germline CDR1 and CDR2: DFQATT and SNEGSKA (reference sequence). Trimming cost V 4 bases and J 10 bases, with 20 bases left between them. Here the CDR3 reads CSATYGGRRLEQFF. The CDR3 DNA reads TGCAGTGCTACCTACGGGGGACGGCGCTTAGAGCAGTTCTTC.